One sample yielded the 6 T cell receptor beta chains listed below, sequenced in a study of T cell changes during pregnancy in multiple sclerosis (dated 2019 in TCRdb). The library was made by the immunoSEQ multiplex PCR assay. Imported from immuneACCESS, the table was reduced by TCRdb to in-frame sequences with V and J called. These copies leave out some clones; in studies compared against another copy, an unresolved V gene accounts for under half, and the cause of the remainder is not known. The sample table holds tens of thousands of clones, of which approximately 87% were seen once. The ten most abundant clones make up more than 9% of the sample. Here the sequenced sample was peripheral blood, taken after pregnancy. All receptors derive from a female donor in good health, enrolled as a control in a pregnancy study.

This clone has just a few counts. The DNA of the CDR3 is TGTGCCAGCAGCTTTGGAGGGGACCTTAATGAAAAACTGTTTTTT. Its translation is CASSFGGDLNEKLFF. The chain uses TRBV5-4 and TRBJ1-4; a weak D match, TRBD1 (5 bases). This CDR3 region has 15 residues. Germline assignment: CDR1 SGHNT and CDR2 YYREEE (reference sequence). With 2 bases removed from V and 4 bases from J, the gap between germline ends came to 12 bases.

The chain carries TRBV9 and TRBJ2-1; TRBD2 is a possible D gene (6 bases). CDR1 is SGDLS and CDR2 is YYNGEE in the germline V gene. Trimming shortened V by 0 bases and J by 4 bases, and 17 bases separated the two germline ends. CDR3 length equals 17 residues. The CDR3 DNA is TGTGCCAGCAGCGTAGGAGGTGGGGGGAATCCATACAATGAGCAGTTCTTC. Its translation is CASSVGGGGNPYNEQFF.

V gene TRBV27 combines with J gene TRBJ2-1; 8 bases fit TRBD2. From germline, CDR1 is MNHEY and CDR2 SMNVEV (reference sequence). Germline trimming cut 4 bases from V and 10 bases from J; bases unmatched to any gene: 3. This CDR3 is 12 amino acids long. The CDR3 reads CASSSGGTEQFF. CDR3 bases: TGTGCCAGCAGTTCGGGGGGGACAGAGCAGTTCTTC.

The DNA for the CDR3 is TGTGCCAGCAGTAAGACAGGGAGAAGGGAGACCCAGTACTTC. It is translated as CASSKTGRRETQYF. V gene TRBV27 combines with J gene TRBJ2-5, with 7 bases aligning to TRBD1. The trim removed 5 bases at V and 5 bases at J, leaving 8 bases unmatched. This CDR3 is 14 amino acids long. Germline CDR1 MNHEY, CDR2 SMNVEV (reference sequence).

This chain uses TRBV7-2 with TRBJ1-6, with a tentative D call TRBD1 (5 bases). Germline V lookup: CDR1 SGHTA, CDR2 FQGNSA. The V gene lost 4 bases and the J gene lost 9 bases, with 13 bases spanning the gap. The CDR3 length is 14 residues. The CDR3 sequence is CASSSGTESSPLHF. DNA of the CDR3: TGTGCCAGCAGCTCCGGGACTGAGAGTTCACCCCTCCACTTT.

This chain uses TRBV5-4 with TRBJ2-2, with 7 bases aligning to TRBD2. CDR1 is SGHNT and CDR2 is YYREEE in the germline V gene (reference sequence). This CDR3 contains 15 residues. V dropped 4 bases and J dropped 6; count of bases not matched to a gene: 9. The CDR3: CASSVDGAGPGELFF. CDR3 sequence (DNA): TGTGCCAGCAGCGTAGACGGAGCGGGGCCCGGGGAGCTGTTTTTT.